This T cell receptor beta chain derives from a study of blood T cell repertoires in COVID-19. Background on the study: Italy, Spain and the United States were the sources of the convalescent and acute COVID-19 samples.

Source study methods: Amplification from reference gene primers served as the basis for estimated nucleated cell counts. TCRdb's table, derived via immunoSEQ multiplex PCR, lists solely in-frame clones and lacks some. Clone size and the V and J calls come from that table; the DNA yielded D and trimming. The table includes around 250,000 clones, around 84% detected once. Participants were aged 18 to 89 years, lived in about two dozen US areas, and enrolled virtually. Donors of Cohort 3 who recovered were those that had two negative PCRs, clearance, or symptom resolution. The CDR3 is 14 amino acids. CDR1 is MDHEN, CDR2 SYDVKM, per germline. This clone was counted a few times.

The source material was PBMCs or T cells enriched from blood (not recorded which). This TCR derives from a woman aged 45-59 years who had recovered from COVID-19. The V call is TRBV28, the J call TRBJ1-5; a weak D match, TRBD1 (6 bases). The CDR3 sequence: CGAARGFGNQPQHF. The CDR3 DNA is TGTGGAGCCGCCAGGGGCTTTGGCAATCAGCCCCAGCATTTT. Supplemented by reference TRBV28 and TRBJ1-5, the full variable domain reads DVKVTQSSRYLVKRTGEKVFLECVQDMDHENMFWYRQDPGLGLRLIYFSYDVKMKEKGDIPEGYSVSREKKERFSLILESASTNQTSMYLCGAARGFGNQPQHFGDGTRLSIL.